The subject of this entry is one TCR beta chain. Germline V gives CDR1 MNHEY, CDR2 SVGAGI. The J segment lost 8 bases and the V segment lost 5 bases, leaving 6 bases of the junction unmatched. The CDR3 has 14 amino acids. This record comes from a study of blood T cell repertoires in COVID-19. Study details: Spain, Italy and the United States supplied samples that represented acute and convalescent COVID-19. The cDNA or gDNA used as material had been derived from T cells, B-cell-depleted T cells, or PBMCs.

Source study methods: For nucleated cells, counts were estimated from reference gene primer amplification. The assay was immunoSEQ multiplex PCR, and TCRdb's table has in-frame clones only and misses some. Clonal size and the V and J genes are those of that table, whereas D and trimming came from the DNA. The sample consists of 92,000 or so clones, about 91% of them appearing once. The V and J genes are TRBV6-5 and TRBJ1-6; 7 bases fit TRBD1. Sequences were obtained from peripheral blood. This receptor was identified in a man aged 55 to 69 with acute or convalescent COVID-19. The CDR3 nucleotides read TGTGCCAGCAGTCCACGACAGGGCGATTCACCCCTCCACTTT. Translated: CASSPRQGDSPLHF.